This T cell receptor (beta chain) was identified during a study of molecular identifiers for immune sequencing clone quantification. Study as a whole: Replicate RNA from 20,000 or 100,000 naive CD8 T cells formed five aliquots; four were sequenced.

Bulk TCR libraries used previously described methods and listed TCR primers. TCRdb re-called the PCR reads with MiXCR, one entry per CDR3 protein. The sample has just under 650,000 distinct CDR3 sequences, approximately 20% seen once; the top ten hold 0.75% to 0.95%. Input for naive CD8 libraries was roughly 17,000 to 1,100,000 sorted cells; the RNA fraction used was 10%, 30% or 50%. This clonotype was seen a handful of times. CDR1 SGHNT and CDR2 YENEEA come from the germline V gene. The CDR3 is made up of 16 amino acids. After removal of 1 base from V and 3 bases from J, the junction contained 3 bases not matched to a gene.

Sequenced material: naive CD8+ T cells from blood, with Jurkat cell RNA spiked in. Subset reported: FACS-sorted CD8+CD4-CCR7+CD45RA+ naive T cells. This chain uses TRBV11-3 with TRBJ2-1; 10 nucleotides match TRBD1. This receptor was identified in a human donor in good health. Some libraries in this study had Jurkat cell RNA spiked in. The CDR3 here is CASSLGGTGVYNEQFF. The DNA of the CDR3 is TGTGCCAGCAGCTTAGGGGGGACAGGGGTCTACAATGAGCAGTTCTTC.